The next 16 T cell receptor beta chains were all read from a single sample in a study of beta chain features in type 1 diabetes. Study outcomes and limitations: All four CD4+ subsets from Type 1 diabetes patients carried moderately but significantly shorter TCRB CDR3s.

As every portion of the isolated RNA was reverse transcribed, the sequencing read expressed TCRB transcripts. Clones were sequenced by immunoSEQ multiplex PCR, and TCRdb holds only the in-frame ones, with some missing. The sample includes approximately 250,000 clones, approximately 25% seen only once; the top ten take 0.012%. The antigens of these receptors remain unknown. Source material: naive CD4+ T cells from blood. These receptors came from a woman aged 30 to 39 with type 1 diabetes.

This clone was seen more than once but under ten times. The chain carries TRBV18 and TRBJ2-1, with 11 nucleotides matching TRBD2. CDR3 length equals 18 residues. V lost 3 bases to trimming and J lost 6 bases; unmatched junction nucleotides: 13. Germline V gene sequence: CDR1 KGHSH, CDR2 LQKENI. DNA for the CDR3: TGTGCCAGCTCACCTCACGACCCCGGACTAGCGGGTTCCAATGAGCAGTTCTTC. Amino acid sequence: CASSPHDPGLAGSNEQFF.

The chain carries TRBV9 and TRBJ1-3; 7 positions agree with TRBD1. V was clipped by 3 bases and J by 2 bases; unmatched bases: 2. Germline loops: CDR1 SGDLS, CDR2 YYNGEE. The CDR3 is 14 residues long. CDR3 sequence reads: CASSGQGPGNTIYF. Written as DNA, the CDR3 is TGTGCCAGCAGCGGACAGGGACCTGGAAACACCATATATTTT.

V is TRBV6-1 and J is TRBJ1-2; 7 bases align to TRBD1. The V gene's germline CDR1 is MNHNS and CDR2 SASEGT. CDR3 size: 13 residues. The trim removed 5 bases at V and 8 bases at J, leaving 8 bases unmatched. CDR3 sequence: CASSRQGSEGYTF. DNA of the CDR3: TGTGCCAGCAGTCGACAGGGATCCGAAGGCTACACCTTC.

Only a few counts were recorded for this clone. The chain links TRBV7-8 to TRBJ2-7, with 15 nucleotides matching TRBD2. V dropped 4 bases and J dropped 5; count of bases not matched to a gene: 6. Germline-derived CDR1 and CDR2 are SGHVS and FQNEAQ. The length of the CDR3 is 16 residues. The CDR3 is CASSYRTSGRAHEQYF. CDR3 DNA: TGTGCCAGCAGCTACCGGACTAGCGGGAGGGCCCACGAGCAGTACTTC. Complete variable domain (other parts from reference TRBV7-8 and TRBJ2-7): GAGVSQSPRYKVAKRGQDVALRCDPISGHVSLFWYQQALGQGPEFLTYFQNEAQLDKSGLPSDRFFAERPEGSVSTLKIQRTQQEDSAVYLCASSYRTSGRAHEQYFGPGTRLTVT.

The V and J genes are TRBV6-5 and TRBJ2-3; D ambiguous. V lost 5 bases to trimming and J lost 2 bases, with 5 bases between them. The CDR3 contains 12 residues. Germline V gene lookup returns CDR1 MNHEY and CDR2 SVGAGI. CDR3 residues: CASSTDTDTQYF. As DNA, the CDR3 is TGTGCCAGCAGTACAGACACAGATACGCAGTATTTT.

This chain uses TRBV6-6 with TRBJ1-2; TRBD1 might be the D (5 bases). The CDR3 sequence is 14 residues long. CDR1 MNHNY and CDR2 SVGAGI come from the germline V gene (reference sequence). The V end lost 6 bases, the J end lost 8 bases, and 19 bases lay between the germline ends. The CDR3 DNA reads TGTGCCAGCAGCCCTTCGCGGGGCCGGGAAGGCTACACCTTC. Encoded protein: CASSPSRGREGYTF.

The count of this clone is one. CDR3 sequence reads: CASTLTGTGYTEAFF. The CDR3 DNA reads TGTGCCAGTACCCTAACCGGGACAGGGTACACTGAAGCTTTCTTT. The rearrangement links TRBV19 to TRBJ1-1; 9 bases are shared with TRBD1. V trimming: 7 bases; J trimming: 3 bases; junction bases outside the gene matches: 9. Germline V lookup: CDR1 LNHDA, CDR2 SQIVND (reference sequence). The CDR3 spans 15 residues.

CDR3 loop: CATSRPGGVYGYTF. CDR3 DNA: TGTGCCACCAGCCGCCCGGGGGGGGTTTATGGCTACACCTTC. The chain carries TRBV15 and TRBJ1-2, with a possible D match to TRBD1 (5 bases). V shed 5 bases and J shed 5 bases, with 15 bases lying between them. This CDR3 is built from 14 residues. Germline V gene data show CDR1 as LNHNV and CDR2 as YYDKDF (reference sequence).

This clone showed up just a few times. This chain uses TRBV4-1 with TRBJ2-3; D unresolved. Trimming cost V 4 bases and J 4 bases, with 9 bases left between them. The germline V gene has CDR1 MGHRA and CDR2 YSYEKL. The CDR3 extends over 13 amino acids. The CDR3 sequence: CASSPLTPDTQYF. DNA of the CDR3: TGCGCCAGCAGCCCATTAACTCCAGATACGCAGTATTTT.

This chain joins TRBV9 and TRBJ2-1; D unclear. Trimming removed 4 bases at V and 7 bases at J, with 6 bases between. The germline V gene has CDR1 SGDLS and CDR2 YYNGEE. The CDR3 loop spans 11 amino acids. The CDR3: CASSSQNEQFF. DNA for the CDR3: TGTGCCAGCAGCTCCCAAAATGAGCAGTTCTTC.

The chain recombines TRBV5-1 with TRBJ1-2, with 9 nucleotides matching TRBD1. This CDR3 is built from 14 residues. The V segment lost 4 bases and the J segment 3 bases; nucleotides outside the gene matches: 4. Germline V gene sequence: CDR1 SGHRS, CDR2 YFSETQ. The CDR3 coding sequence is TGCGCCAGCAGCCCGACAGGGGGGGACTATGGCTACACCTTC. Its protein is CASSPTGGDYGYTF.

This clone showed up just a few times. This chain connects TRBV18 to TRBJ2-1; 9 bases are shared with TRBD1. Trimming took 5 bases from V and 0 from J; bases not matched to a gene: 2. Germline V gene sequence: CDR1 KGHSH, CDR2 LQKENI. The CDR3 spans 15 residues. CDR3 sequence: CASSGTGSSYNEQFF. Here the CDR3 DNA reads TGTGCCAGCTCAGGGACAGGGAGCTCCTACAATGAGCAGTTCTTC.

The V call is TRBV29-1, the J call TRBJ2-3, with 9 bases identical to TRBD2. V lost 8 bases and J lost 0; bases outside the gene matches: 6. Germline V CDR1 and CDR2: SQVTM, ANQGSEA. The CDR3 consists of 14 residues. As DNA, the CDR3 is TGCAGCTTAAAGACTAGCGGTAGCACAGATACGCAGTATTTT. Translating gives CSLKTSGSTDTQYF.

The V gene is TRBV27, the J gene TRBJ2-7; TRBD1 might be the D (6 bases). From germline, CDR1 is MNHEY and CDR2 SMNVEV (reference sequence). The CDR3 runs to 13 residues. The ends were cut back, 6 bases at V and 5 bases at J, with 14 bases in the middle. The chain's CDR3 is CASRLQGTDEQYF. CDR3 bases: TGTGCCAGCAGATTACAGGGTACGGACGAGCAGTACTTC.

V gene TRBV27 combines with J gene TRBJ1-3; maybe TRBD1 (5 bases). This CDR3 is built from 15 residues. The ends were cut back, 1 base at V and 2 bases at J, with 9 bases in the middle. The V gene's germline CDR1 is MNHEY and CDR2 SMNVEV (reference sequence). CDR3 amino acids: CASSLFRGAGNTIYF. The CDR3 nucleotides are TGTGCCAGCAGTTTATTTCGGGGGGCTGGAAACACCATATATTTT.

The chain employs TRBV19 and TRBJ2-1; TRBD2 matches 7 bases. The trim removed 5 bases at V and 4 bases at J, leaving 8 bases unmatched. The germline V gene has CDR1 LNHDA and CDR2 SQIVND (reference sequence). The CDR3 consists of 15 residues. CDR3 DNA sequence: TGTGCCAGTAGTTTGACTAGCCCCAAATACAATGAGCAGTTCTTC. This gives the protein CASSLTSPKYNEQFF.